This T cell receptor beta chain was retrieved from a study of cytomegalovirus exposure and HLA in healthy donors (dated by TCRdb to 2017 to 2019). Turning to the overall study: An earlier analysis of some 600 of the donors reported roughly 300 Gb of sequence data and 95 million to 120 million unique TCR beta sequences obtained from about 179 million T cells. Several DR-DQ haplotypes were treated as single units for association and clustering because of strong linkage in the cohort. Besides the first cohort of roughly 660 subjects, a separate validation cohort made up of around 120 different subjects was used. In the later analysis, no new phenotypic data were used to find candidate immune exposures; instead, reliance was placed on TCR beta sequences and their occurrence across donors. Of the roughly 420 genotyped donors, roughly 76% were placed in the genetic ancestry cluster associated with self-reported Caucasian donors. Alongside the repertoire data, information on donor age, sex, ethnicity and CMV serostatus was compiled. The number of donors typed differed by locus, with roughly 629-640 for A, B, C, DRB1 and DQB1, more than 500 for DQA1, some 570 for DPA1, and some 440 for DPB1. The study combined high-throughput TCR immunosequencing, statistical association of individual TCRs with disease status, and machine learning to predict cytomegalovirus infection status. The study aimed to test whether signatures of past pathogen exposure could be identified by cataloging public T cell receptors. A later genetic analysis took genome-wide SNP genotypes for about three fifths of the 666 donors and used that subset as a discovery cohort. In an earlier analysis of 587 of the donors, high-throughput TCR beta sequencing was used to judge whether each TCR beta V gene segment behaved as functional or pseudogenic. Every repertoire in the discovery cohort had been generated on one and the same sequencing platform. An early release covering roughly 600 HLA-typed donors comprised 250 to 350 gigabases of sequencing data and 65 million to 100 million unique TCR sequences. Across 300 to 400 genotyped donors of the cohort, an average of about 250,000 unique TCR beta nucleotide sequences per donor were sequenced, and approximately 17% of those sequences were non-productive. Using immunosequencing, the study profiled T cell repertoires from around 680 subjects and related those repertoires to cytomegalovirus serostatus. HLA typing covered class I and class II loci at four-digit resolution. To study patterns of TCR occurrence, a later analysis re-analyzed previously published TCR beta repertoires from around 670 donors and added high-resolution HLA genotyping.

Note on this clone: No cognate antigen has been identified for it. There are no base qualities to consult, and no much larger clone falls within one base.

The cohort was made up of 500 to 850 healthy bone marrow donors. At the time of sampling, every cohort member was nominally healthy, though immune exposures that went unrecorded were likely present. The donor tested CMV seronegative and was one of the 352 seronegative cohort members. A peripheral blood sample was collected from each donor, and TCR beta sequencing was performed on peripheral blood mononuclear cells. Genomic DNA extraction from the blood cell samples was performed with the Qiagen DNeasy Blood Extraction Kit. Libraries came from the immunoSEQ multiplex PCR assay. For the multiplex PCR, a mixture combining 60 forward primers for TCR Vbeta segments and 13 reverse primers for TCR Jbeta segments was used. The CDR3 region of rearranged TCR beta genes was amplified from genomic DNA by a multiplex PCR assay. Amplified TCR beta libraries were sequenced as 87-base-pair reads on the Illumina HiSeq System. The authors' pipeline ran thus. A later analysis tallied tens of millions of unique TCR beta chains across the 666 repertoires, and about 10 million of those chains were shared by two or more donors. Raw reads were error-corrected and collapsed into unique sequences by a nearest-neighbor algorithm in which closely related sequences were merged to remove PCR and sequencing errors. Alignment of CDR3 sequences to IMGT reference sequences was used to assign V, D and J gene segments. Each retained sequence needed at least a six-nucleotide match to both a V gene segment and a J gene segment. A rearrangement was called productive if the CDR3 had no stop codons and remained in frame with V and J, and every other rearrangement was called non-productive. Following IMGT convention, CDR3 was defined as the stretch from the second conserved V-encoded cysteine to the conserved J-encoded phenylalanine. The earlier analysis of some 540 of the donors excluded any sequence lacking an unambiguous match to a single V gene segment. An earlier analysis of 587 of the donors called V segments functional above 56.7% productive rearrangements and segregating when the between-donor standard deviation exceeded 5%. To diagnose cytomegalovirus status from the catalog of TCR beta chain sequences, a statistical classification framework was built. In a later analysis, TCR nucleotide sequences were compared against IMGT/GENE-DB human TR gene sequences so that V and J genes could be assigned. A later analysis assigned CDR3 sequences and most-parsimonious VDJ recombination scenarios with the TCRdist pipeline. In a later analysis, each TCR beta chain was defined by its CDR3 amino acid sequence together with its V-gene family, and reads without a unique V-gene family were excluded. In a later analysis, approximately 640 highly shared, low-generation-probability nucleotide sequences were removed to address suspected cross-contamination and a sequencing artifact. For each public chain, a later analysis derived a clonal expansion index from normalized ranks of inferred template counts within each repertoire. Generation probabilities in a later analysis came from a VDJ recombination model fitted to out-of-frame rearrangements, and those results were checked against IGoR. Hypergeometric tests were used in a later analysis to score TCR-TCR, TCR-HLA and TCR-CMV co-occurrence, with a repertoire-size bias correction applied to the TCR pairs. To estimate false discovery rates, a later analysis permuted the HLA or CMV assignments 20 times. In a later analysis, co-occurring TCRs were grouped using DBSCAN, with TCRdist sequence similarity added in when clustering inside HLA-allele-positive subsets. Repertoires with fewer than 30,000 or more than 120,000 public chains, plus five repertoires with anomalous nucleotide sharing, were excluded from co-occurrence clustering. The immuneACCESS repertoire file appears here via TCRdb, limited to in-frame rearrangements. These files lack a portion of the clones; in checked studies, under half of the deficit traces to unresolved V genes, and the cause of the others is not known. The V and J calls and clone size are taken from that table; D and trimming were inferred from the DNA. The sample records about 160,000 clones, 70% to 80% of which are singletons. The ten largest account for under 1.5% of the sample.

Broader findings and caveats from the paper: Correlated functional status among segregating V segments might reflect linkage disequilibrium, but an unknown experimental factor could not be ruled out. A later analysis found that most CMV-associated TCR beta chains appeared HLA-restricted, with HLA associations seemingly driven largely by CMV exposure. A later genetic analysis reported fewer N-insertions in productive TCRs among donors in an Asian-associated ancestry cluster than the roughly 720-donor mean. Cytomegalovirus status was reported to be diagnosed by the classifier with high specificity and sensitivity in both the original and validation cohorts. Because some donors lacked HLA typing at each locus, the association tests relied only on the typed subset. A group of highly shared sequence variants was considered likely to be a technical artifact of the sequencing pipeline. According to a later analysis, parvovirus B19, influenza, CMV and Epstein-Barr virus appeared linked to several top co-occurrence clusters. It was suggested by the authors that the approach could potentially be generalized to other disease states and immunological phenotypes. In a later genetic analysis, a missense DCLRE1C variant was associated with V-gene and J-gene trimming of TCR beta chains, and the association was replicated in an independent cohort. The cohort was sequenced for TCR beta chains only, and without alpha or paired-chain data the features that could be detected were limited. A further reported finding was that TCR beta sequences accurately predicted the HLA-A and HLA-B alleles for most subjects in the first cohort. A few of the identified cytomegalovirus-associated TCR beta chains were confirmed in vitro to be specific for cytomegalovirus antigens. Compared with equally common non-associated chains, HLA-associated TCR beta chains in a later analysis were more clonally expanded and had lower generation probabilities. Sequencing depth was assumed to be roughly uniform across donors in the presence/absence analyses, though that assumption may not hold. A later analysis found that TCR association rates varied across HLA loci, with DRB1 alleles showing the most associated TCRs and HLA-C alleles the fewest. About 17 rarely observed V segments, including chromosome 9 orphons, were excluded from the earlier analysis of almost 600 of the donors because counts were too low. The only immune exposure information available for the cohort was CMV serostatus. Most TCR sequences were observed very rarely across donors, whereas some public TCRs were present in many individuals. The study listed approximately 150 TCR beta chains as associated with cytomegalovirus. When HLA alleles, especially DR and DQ, strongly co-occurred, TCR associations were difficult to assign to individual alleles. Broadly in line with IMGT annotations, most TCR beta V segments showed up in productive rearrangements about 87% or about 30% of the time in an earlier analysis of around 550 of the donors. At a false discovery rate of 0.05, a later analysis linked fewer than 20,000 TCR beta sequences to specific HLA alleles.

The sequencing input was PBMCs. The source is a male donor in good health and CMV-seronegative.

The CDR3 region: CASNPSGTSGSNEQFF. The nucleotides are TGTGCCAGCAACCCGTCCGGGACTAGCGGGAGCAATGAGCAGTTCTTC. Recombination linked TRBV11-2 to TRBJ2-1; the central 14 bases match TRBD2. The germline V gene supplies CDR1 SGHAT and CDR2 FQNNGV. Taken from cysteine to phenylalanine, the CDR3 has 16 residues. The only DNA kept is the CDR3, 48 bases in frame from the first base. V has 7 bases trimmed and J has 6 bases trimmed; junction bases matching no gene number 8. Where the CDR3 stops, the reference TRBV11-2 and TRBJ2-1 genes take over; the full variable domain is EAGVAQSPRYKIIEKRQSVAFWCNPISGHATLYWYQQILGQGPKLLIQFQNNGVVDDSQLPKDRFSAERLKGVDSTLKIQPAKLEDSAVYLCASNPSGTSGSNEQFFGPGTRLTVL.